The T cell receptor beta chain under discussion was sequenced for a study of cytotoxic CD8 clonotypes in ibrutinib-treated CLL. This clone was observed a handful of times. Generated by immunoSEQ multiplex PCR, the TCRdb table keeps only in-frame clones and is missing some. Of approximately 70,000 clones in the sample, 70% to 90% were seen once. The CDR3 has 12 amino acids. Trimming pared 3 bases from V and 6 bases from J, leaving 9 bases between. Germline V gene sequence: CDR1 SEHNR, CDR2 FQNEAQ (reference sequence). The sequences come from PBMCs, collected at disease progression, from a patient treated with ibrutinib. This receptor was identified in a human donor with chronic lymphocytic leukemia. The rearrangement links TRBV7-9 to TRBJ2-7; no firm D call. The DNA of the CDR3 is TGTGCCAGCAGCTTCGCCAGTACCGAGCAGTACTTC. Translating it yields CASSFASTEQYF.